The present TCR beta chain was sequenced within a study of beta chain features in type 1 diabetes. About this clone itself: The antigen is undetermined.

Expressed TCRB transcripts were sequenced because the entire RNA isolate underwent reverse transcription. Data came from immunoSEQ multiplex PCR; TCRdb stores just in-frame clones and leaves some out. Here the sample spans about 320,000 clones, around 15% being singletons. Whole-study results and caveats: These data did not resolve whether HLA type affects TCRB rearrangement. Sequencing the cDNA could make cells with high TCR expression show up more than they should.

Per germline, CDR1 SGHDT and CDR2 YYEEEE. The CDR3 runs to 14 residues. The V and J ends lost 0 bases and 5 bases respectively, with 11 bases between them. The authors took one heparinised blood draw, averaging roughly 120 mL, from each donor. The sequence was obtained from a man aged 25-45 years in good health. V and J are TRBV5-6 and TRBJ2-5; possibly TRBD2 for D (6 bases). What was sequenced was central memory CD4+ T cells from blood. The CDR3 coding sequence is TGTGCCAGCAGCTTGGCCGGGGGAGCGGAGACCCAGTACTTC. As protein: CASSLAGGAETQYF.